Listed below are T cell receptor beta chains from one sample, sequenced in a study of cytomegalovirus exposure and HLA in healthy donors. Some clones are missing from TCRdb's copy, which holds only in-frame ones; the method was immunoSEQ multiplex PCR. The repertoire includes over 75,000 clones, roughly 80% of them detected once, and roughly 6.6% sits in the top ten. Sequences were obtained from PBMCs. Receptors originate from a man between 50 and 59 years old in good health and CMV-seropositive. CDR3s include the opening cysteine and the closing phenylalanine or tryptophan. D genes are given only for firm matches. Clone size appears in some rows only: once, few, many, or a class for an expanded clone.

j_gene: TRBJ1-2; v_gene: TRBV5-1; abundance: NA; d_gene: TRBD1; CDR3aa: CASSTGTGGPYGYTF; CDR3nt: TGCGCCAGCAGCACAGGGACAGGGGGTCCTTATGGCTACACCTTC
j_gene: TRBJ2-7; v_gene: TRBV7-2; abundance: NA; d_gene: TRBD1; CDR3aa: CASSRQGSYEQYF; CDR3nt: TGTGCCAGCAGCCGACAGGGCTCCTACGAGCAGTACTTC
j_gene: TRBJ1-1; v_gene: TRBV5-1; abundance: once; d_gene: TRBD1; CDR3aa: CASSAGQGTNTEAFF; CDR3nt: TGCGCCAGCAGCGCAGGACAGGGGACGAACACTGAAGCTTTCTTT
j_gene: TRBJ2-7; v_gene: TRBV21-1; abundance: NA; d_gene: NA; CDR3aa: CASSKGETGPDRFLLGMNSYEQYF; CDR3nt: TGTGCCAGCAGCAAAGGAGAGACAGGACCGGACCGTTTCTTACTTGGAATGAACTCCTACGAGCAGTACTTC
j_gene: TRBJ1-4; v_gene: TRBV30; abundance: NA; d_gene: TRBD1; CDR3aa: CAWGDRGSSPPHNEKLFF; CDR3nt: TGTGCCTGGGGTGACAGGGGATCCTCCCCTCCCCATAATGAAAAACTGTTTTTT
j_gene: TRBJ2-7; v_gene: TRBV29-1; abundance: few; d_gene: TRBD1; CDR3aa: CSVASGTGKNEQYF; CDR3nt: TGCAGCGTGGCCTCCGGGACAGGGAAGAACGAGCAGTACTTC
j_gene: TRBJ1-1; v_gene: TRBV5-1; abundance: NA; d_gene: NA; CDR3aa: CASNLQEGLGTEAFF; CDR3nt: TGCGCCAGCAACCTACAGGAAGGTCTGGGGACTGAAGCTTTCTTT
j_gene: TRBJ2-5; v_gene: TRBV5-4; abundance: NA; d_gene: NA; CDR3aa: CASSWRGGETQYF; CDR3nt: TGTGCCAGCAGCTGGAGGGGGGGAGAGACCCAGTACTTC
j_gene: TRBJ1-6; v_gene: TRBV14; abundance: NA; d_gene: NA; CDR3aa: CASSLRGGNSPLHF; CDR3nt: TGTGCCAGCAGCCTACGGGGGGGTAATTCACCCCTCCACTTT
j_gene: TRBJ2-4; v_gene: TRBV18; abundance: NA; d_gene: TRBD2; CDR3aa: CASSPTSGLAGVLAKNIQYF; CDR3nt: TGTGCCAGCTCACCAACCTCGGGACTAGCGGGGGTGCTAGCTAAAAACATTCAGTACTTC
j_gene: TRBJ2-2; v_gene: TRBV4-3; abundance: NA; d_gene: TRBD2; CDR3aa: CASSPTSGGDTGELFF; CDR3nt: TGCGCCAGCAGCCCGACTAGCGGGGGCGACACCGGGGAGCTGTTTTTT
j_gene: TRBJ1-2; v_gene: TRBV4-3; abundance: NA; d_gene: TRBD1; CDR3aa: CASSPSDRAFYGYTF; CDR3nt: TGCGCCAGCAGCCCTTCGGACAGGGCCTTCTATGGCTACACCTTC
j_gene: TRBJ2-3; v_gene: TRBV9; abundance: few; d_gene: TRBD2; CDR3aa: CASSVDRGGSDTQYF; CDR3nt: TGTGCCAGCAGCGTAGACCGGGGGGGAAGTGATACGCAGTATTTT
j_gene: TRBJ2-5; v_gene: TRBV9; abundance: NA; d_gene: NA; CDR3aa: CASSVWGEGETQYF; CDR3nt: TGTGCCAGCAGCGTGTGGGGGGAAGGAGAGACCCAGTACTTC
j_gene: TRBJ1-2; v_gene: TRBV27; abundance: NA; d_gene: NA; CDR3aa: CASKGMGLDYGYTF; CDR3nt: TGTGCCAGCAAAGGGATGGGGCTAGACTATGGCTACACCTTC
j_gene: TRBJ2-7; v_gene: TRBV11-2; abundance: NA; d_gene: TRBD1; CDR3aa: CASSWTGVGEQYF; CDR3nt: TGTGCCAGCAGCTGGACAGGGGTCGGCGAGCAGTACTTC
j_gene: TRBJ2-5; v_gene: TRBV21-1; abundance: NA; d_gene: NA; CDR3aa: CASSRRGRGGEETQYF; CDR3nt: TGTGCCAGCAGCCGTAGGGGGCGGGGTGGGGAGGAGACCCAGTACTTC
j_gene: TRBJ2-5; v_gene: TRBV9; abundance: NA; d_gene: TRBD2; CDR3aa: CASSVGAGGQGETQYF; CDR3nt: TGTGCCAGCAGCGTAGGAGCGGGGGGGCAGGGGGAGACCCAGTACTTC
j_gene: TRBJ2-5; v_gene: TRBV30; abundance: NA; d_gene: TRBD1; CDR3aa: CAWSWQGDNQETQYF; CDR3nt: TGTGCCTGGAGTTGGCAGGGGGACAACCAAGAGACCCAGTACTTC
j_gene: TRBJ1-3; v_gene: TRBV18; abundance: few; d_gene: NA; CDR3aa: CASSPISDSGNTIYF; CDR3nt: TGTGCCAGCTCACCAATTAGCGACTCTGGAAACACCATATATTTT
j_gene: TRBJ1-5; v_gene: TRBV7-9; abundance: few; d_gene: NA; CDR3aa: CATSPGDQPQNF; CDR3nt: TGTGCCACCAGCCCGGGGGATCAGCCCCAGAATTTT
j_gene: TRBJ1-2; v_gene: TRBV5-8; abundance: NA; d_gene: NA; CDR3aa: CASSLDGYGYPF; CDR3nt: TGTGCCAGCAGCTTGGACGGGTATGGCTACCCCTTC
j_gene: TRBJ1-5; v_gene: TRBV6-1; abundance: few; d_gene: TRBD1; CDR3aa: CASSETGVRQPQHF; CDR3nt: TGTGCCAGCAGTGAGACAGGGGTTCGTCAGCCCCAGCATTTT
j_gene: TRBJ2-1; v_gene: TRBV2; abundance: NA; d_gene: NA; CDR3aa: CASTGVDGNEQFF; CDR3nt: TGTGCCAGCACGGGAGTGGATGGCAATGAGCAGTTCTTC
j_gene: TRBJ2-7; v_gene: TRBV27; abundance: NA; d_gene: NA; CDR3aa: CASSSGLAYEQYF; CDR3nt: TGTGCCAGCTCGTCGGGACTCGCCTACGAGCAGTACTTC
j_gene: TRBJ2-3; v_gene: TRBV9; abundance: NA; d_gene: NA; CDR3aa: CASSNSGLYTDTQYF; CDR3nt: TGTGCCAGCAGCAATTCCGGACTATACACAGATACGCAGTATTTT
j_gene: TRBJ1-4; v_gene: TRBV25-1; abundance: NA; d_gene: TRBD1; CDR3aa: CASSAPGQLNEKLFF; CDR3nt: TGTGCCAGCAGTGCTCCGGGACAGCTTAATGAAAAACTGTTTTTT
j_gene: TRBJ1-1; v_gene: TRBV25-1; abundance: NA; d_gene: TRBD1; CDR3aa: CASSEYPSRTGGNTEAFF; CDR3nt: TGTGCCAGCAGTGAATATCCCTCCCGGACAGGGGGGAACACTGAAGCTTTCTTT
j_gene: TRBJ2-7; v_gene: TRBV18; abundance: NA; d_gene: TRBD1; CDR3aa: CASSPQGAPYNEQYF; CDR3nt: TGTGCCAGCTCACCCCAGGGGGCGCCTTATAATGAGCAGTACTTC
j_gene: TRBJ1-2; v_gene: TRBV6-5; abundance: NA; d_gene: TRBD1; CDR3aa: CASRDRGVNYGYTF; CDR3nt: TGTGCCAGCAGGGACAGGGGGGTCAACTATGGCTACACCTTC
j_gene: TRBJ1-6; v_gene: TRBV14; abundance: few; d_gene: NA; CDR3aa: CASSLEASSSPLHF; CDR3nt: TGTGCCAGCAGCCTAGAGGCGTCTAGTTCACCCCTCCACTTT
j_gene: TRBJ2-3; v_gene: TRBV7-9; abundance: NA; d_gene: TRBD2; CDR3aa: CASSLSTSGGDTQYF; CDR3nt: TGTGCCAGCAGCTTATCTACTAGCGGGGGAGATACGCAGTATTTT
j_gene: TRBJ2-1; v_gene: TRBV10-2; abundance: NA; d_gene: NA; CDR3aa: CASSDEGSPYNEQFF; CDR3nt: TGCGCCAGCAGTGATGAGGGATCCCCCTACAATGAGCAGTTCTTC
j_gene: TRBJ2-7; v_gene: TRBV5-1; abundance: NA; d_gene: NA; CDR3aa: CASSLDSTYEQYF; CDR3nt: TGCGCCAGCAGCTTGGACAGTACCTACGAGCAGTACTTC
j_gene: TRBJ1-2; v_gene: TRBV28; abundance: few; d_gene: NA; CDR3aa: CASSPRDTYGYTF; CDR3nt: TGTGCCAGCAGCCCACGCGACACCTATGGCTACACCTTC
j_gene: TRBJ2-1; v_gene: TRBV7-7; abundance: NA; d_gene: TRBD2; CDR3aa: CASSPSGGEYNEQFF; CDR3nt: TGTGCCAGCAGCCCCAGCGGGGGGGAATACAATGAGCAGTTCTTC
j_gene: TRBJ1-2; v_gene: TRBV4-3; abundance: medium-sized; d_gene: TRBD1; CDR3aa: CASSQLDRGYGYTF; CDR3nt: TGCGCCAGCAGCCAGCTGGACAGGGGCTATGGCTACACCTTC
j_gene: TRBJ2-5; v_gene: TRBV5-6; abundance: NA; d_gene: NA; CDR3aa: CASSPSVLETQYF; CDR3nt: TGTGCCAGCAGCCCCTCCGTTCTGGAGACCCAGTACTTC
j_gene: TRBJ1-1; v_gene: TRBV14; abundance: NA; d_gene: NA; CDR3aa: CASSPTGYEAFF; CDR3nt: TGTGCCAGCAGCCCGACGGGATATGAAGCTTTCTTT
j_gene: TRBJ1-1; v_gene: TRBV27; abundance: NA; d_gene: TRBD1; CDR3aa: CASSYPGQGATEAFF; CDR3nt: TGTGCCAGCAGCTACCCGGGACAGGGGGCTACTGAAGCTTTCTTT
j_gene: TRBJ2-2; v_gene: TRBV19; abundance: NA; d_gene: TRBD2; CDR3aa: CASSIKAGGGTGELFF; CDR3nt: TGTGCCAGTAGTATCAAAGCGGGGGGAGGGACCGGGGAGCTGTTTTTT
j_gene: TRBJ2-7; v_gene: TRBV13; abundance: NA; d_gene: NA; CDR3aa: CASSLRRSYEQYF; CDR3nt: TGTGCCAGCAGCTTAAGGCGGTCCTACGAGCAGTACTTC
j_gene: TRBJ1-2; v_gene: TRBV30; abundance: NA; d_gene: NA; CDR3aa: CAWSGANYGYTF; CDR3nt: TGTGCCTGGTCAGGGGCGAACTATGGCTACACCTTC
j_gene: TRBJ2-1; v_gene: TRBV15; abundance: NA; d_gene: NA; CDR3aa: CATSRDQDNEQFF; CDR3nt: TGTGCCACCAGCAGAGATCAGGACAATGAGCAGTTCTTC
j_gene: TRBJ1-1; v_gene: TRBV11-2; abundance: NA; d_gene: NA; CDR3aa: CASSFVGGNTEAFF; CDR3nt: TGTGCCAGCAGCTTCGTCGGGGGAAACACTGAAGCTTTCTTT
j_gene: TRBJ1-5; v_gene: TRBV7-8; abundance: once; d_gene: NA; CDR3aa: CASSQGGQPQNF; CDR3nt: TGTGCCAGCAGCCAAGGTGGGCAGCCCCAGAATTTT
j_gene: TRBJ2-1; v_gene: TRBV10-3; abundance: NA; d_gene: TRBD2; CDR3aa: CAIASGGAAYNEQFF; CDR3nt: TGTGCCATCGCAAGCGGGGGGGCCGCCTACAATGAGCAGTTCTTC
j_gene: TRBJ1-1; v_gene: TRBV21-1; abundance: NA; d_gene: NA; CDR3aa: CASSPSTEAFF; CDR3nt: TGTGCCAGCAGCCCCTCGACTGAAGCTTTCTTT
j_gene: TRBJ2-7; v_gene: TRBV4-2; abundance: NA; d_gene: TRBD2; CDR3aa: CASSQLADPPYEQYF; CDR3nt: TGTGCCAGCAGCCAACTAGCGGATCCTCCCTACGAGCAGTACTTC
j_gene: TRBJ2-4; v_gene: TRBV18; abundance: NA; d_gene: NA; CDR3aa: CASLPALAKNIQYF; CDR3nt: TGTGCCAGCTTACCAGCGCTAGCCAAAAACATTCAGTACTTC
j_gene: TRBJ2-7; v_gene: TRBV7-2; abundance: NA; d_gene: NA; CDR3aa: CASSETGGGYEQYF; CDR3nt: TGTGCCAGCAGCGAGACAGGAGGTGGCTACGAGCAGTACTTC
j_gene: TRBJ2-3; v_gene: TRBV4-3; abundance: NA; d_gene: NA; CDR3aa: CASSRAGSTDTQYF; CDR3nt: TGCGCCAGCAGCCGGGCGGGGAGCACAGATACGCAGTATTTT
j_gene: TRBJ1-1; v_gene: TRBV7-6; abundance: NA; d_gene: NA; CDR3aa: CASSLSTQNTEAFF; CDR3nt: TGTGCCAGCAGCTTATCCACTCAGAACACTGAAGCTTTCTTT